The sample holds many counts of the clone carrying this TCR beta chain. This sample was taken from a study of identical twins. From the 5' RACE reads, TCRdb called clonotypes with MiXCR, one entry per CDR3 protein. The sample yields 460,000 or so distinct CDR3 sequences, 11% to 15% seen once. Germline V gene sequence: CDR1 MNHNS, CDR2 SASEGT. V lost 6 bases, J lost 3 bases, and 14 bases lay in between. The CDR3 loop spans 14 amino acids. Another study also made use of these data, one on yellow fever vaccine responses in identical twins.

This clonotype was obtained from a woman in her late teens or twenties in good health. The material sequenced was CD4+ T cells sorted from blood. The V gene is TRBV6-1, the J gene TRBJ1-1; D remains ambiguous. The CDR3 protein is CASRRVGLDTEAFF. The CDR3 DNA sequence: TGTGCCAGCAGGAGGGTGGGCCTCGACACTGAAGCTTTCTTT.